This T cell receptor beta chain was sequenced during a study of beta chain features in type 1 diabetes. Concerning this clone: What it binds is unknown.

The study's findings and limits: Moderately but significantly shorter TCRB CDR3s were found in Type 1 diabetes patients in all four CD4+ subsets.

This CDR3 has 14 amino acids. Germline V gives CDR1 MNHEY, CDR2 SVGAGI. Trimming removed 8 bases from V and 1 base from J, with 14 bases in between. Reverse transcription of all isolated RNA meant that expressed TCRB transcripts were sequenced. Sequencing used immunoSEQ multiplex PCR; TCRdb keeps in-frame clones, though not all of them. Of 600,000 or so clones in the sample, around 15% were seen once. The sequence was collected from a man younger than 35 with type 1 diabetes. V gene TRBV6-5 combines with J gene TRBJ1-1; D might be TRBD1 (6 bases). Sequencing was performed on naive CD4+ T cells from blood. CDR3 DNA: TGTGCCAGCGGGGGGCAGGGACCGAACACTGAAGCTTTCTTT. Translated, it gives CASGGQGPNTEAFF.